These T cell receptor beta chains were read from a single sample in a study of cytomegalovirus exposure and HLA in healthy donors. Using immunoSEQ multiplex PCR, the repertoire was profiled, and TCRdb retains in-frame clones only, with some absent. The sample includes under 200,000 clones, around 85% of them seen just once. What was sequenced was PBMCs. Receptors were obtained from a man younger than 35 in good health and CMV-seropositive. The CDR3 runs from the conserved cysteine through the conserved F or W. D genes are given only for firm matches. The listing skips clone size in some rows; elsewhere it reads once, few, many or a size class.

V gene: TRBV6-1
D gene: NA
J gene: TRBJ1-5
clone size: NA
CDR3 DNA: TGTGCCAGCAGTGTGGAGAGCAATCGGCCCCAGCATTTT
CDR3 protein: CASSVESNRPQHF

V gene: TRBV10-3
D gene: TRBD1
J gene: TRBJ2-7
clone size: NA
CDR3 DNA: TGTGCCATCAGTGAGTTCCGGGACAGGGGGCTCTACGAGCAGTACTTC
CDR3 protein: CAISEFRDRGLYEQYF

V gene: TRBV6-4
D gene: NA
J gene: TRBJ2-4
clone size: NA
CDR3 DNA: TGTGCCAGCACCAGACCGAGGACACGGTACTTC
CDR3 protein: CASTRPRTRYF

V gene: TRBV14
D gene: NA
J gene: TRBJ1-2
clone size: NA
CDR3 DNA: TGTGCCAGCAGCCAAGATTCCCACGGGGGGCGCAGCTATGGCTACACCTTC
CDR3 protein: CASSQDSHGGRSYGYTF

V gene: TRBV7-8
D gene: NA
J gene: TRBJ2-5
clone size: NA
CDR3 DNA: TGTGCCAGCAGCCCAATCCCAGATCCAACAGAGACCCAGTACTTC
CDR3 protein: CASSPIPDPTETQYF

V gene: TRBV6-1
D gene: NA
J gene: TRBJ1-5
clone size: once
CDR3 DNA: TGTGCCAGCAGTGAGGGGGGTTATCAGCCCCAGCATTTT
CDR3 protein: CASSEGGYQPQHF

V gene: TRBV5-1
D gene: TRBD2
J gene: TRBJ2-3
clone size: NA
CDR3 DNA: TGCGCCAGCAGCCAGATTAGCGGGGGGGTCACAGATACGCAGTATTTT
CDR3 protein: CASSQISGGVTDTQYF

V gene: TRBV7-8
D gene: NA
J gene: TRBJ1-1
clone size: NA
CDR3 DNA: TGTGCCAGCAGCTTAGTTGTTGGGCCTGAAGCTTTCTTT
CDR3 protein: CASSLVVGPEAFF

V gene: TRBV7-2
D gene: NA
J gene: TRBJ1-5
clone size: NA
CDR3 DNA: TGTGCCAGCAGCTTAAATCCCGGGGGAAGGGGCAATCAGCCCCAGCATTTT
CDR3 protein: CASSLNPGGRGNQPQHF

V gene: TRBV2
D gene: NA
J gene: TRBJ1-1
clone size: NA
CDR3 DNA: TGTGCCAGCAGTGATGGGGACTCATATGGTCTAAACACTGAAGCTTTCTTT
CDR3 protein: CASSDGDSYGLNTEAFF

V gene: TRBV6-4
D gene: TRBD2
J gene: TRBJ2-7
clone size: NA
CDR3 DNA: TGTGCCAGCAGTGACTGGGCTAGCGGGGGGAAAGCCTACGAGCAGTACTTC
CDR3 protein: CASSDWASGGKAYEQYF

V gene: TRBV6-1
D gene: TRBD1
J gene: TRBJ1-1
clone size: NA
CDR3 DNA: TGTGCCAGCAGTGAACAGGGGGCCCCCCGGTCTGAAGCTTTCTTT
CDR3 protein: CASSEQGAPRSEAFF

V gene: TRBV19
D gene: TRBD1
J gene: TRBJ1-4
clone size: once
CDR3 DNA: TGTGCCAGTAGGACGACAGGGTTCGAAAAACTGTTTTTT
CDR3 protein: CASRTTGFEKLFF

V gene: TRBV27
D gene: NA
J gene: TRBJ2-1
clone size: NA
CDR3 DNA: TGTGCCAGCAGTTTGCGACTAGACTACAATGAGCAGTTCTTC
CDR3 protein: CASSLRLDYNEQFF

V gene: TRBV30
D gene: NA
J gene: TRBJ2-7
clone size: NA
CDR3 DNA: TGTGCCTCGTCGGGGAGTACCTACGAGCAGTACTTC
CDR3 protein: CASSGSTYEQYF

V gene: TRBV13
D gene: NA
J gene: TRBJ1-3
clone size: once
CDR3 DNA: TGTGCCAGCAGCTTACGGCAGGGGAGGGCCTCTGGAAACACCATATATTTT
CDR3 protein: CASSLRQGRASGNTIYF

V gene: TRBV27
D gene: TRBD2
J gene: TRBJ2-3
clone size: NA
CDR3 DNA: TGTGCCAGCAGCATGGGCGGGGGGGGCTTAGATACGCAGTATTTT
CDR3 protein: CASSMGGGGLDTQYF

V gene: TRBV19
D gene: TRBD1
J gene: TRBJ1-6
clone size: NA
CDR3 DNA: TGTGCCAGTAACTACAGGGGCCCCCCTTATAATTCACCCCTCCACTTT
CDR3 protein: CASNYRGPPYNSPLHF

V gene: TRBV7-8
D gene: NA
J gene: TRBJ2-7
clone size: NA
CDR3 DNA: TGTGCCAGCAGCTTAGCGGGACTCACAATTTACGAGCAGTACTTC
CDR3 protein: CASSLAGLTIYEQYF

V gene: TRBV2
D gene: NA
J gene: TRBJ2-5
clone size: NA
CDR3 DNA: TGTGCCAGCGACCAATCAGACCGGGGGCAAGAGACCCAGTACTTC
CDR3 protein: CASDQSDRGQETQYF

V gene: TRBV7-9
D gene: NA
J gene: TRBJ2-2
clone size: NA
CDR3 DNA: TGTGCCAGCAGTTTACCCCGGTGGGAGCTGTTTTTT
CDR3 protein: CASSLPRWELFF

V gene: TRBV6-1
D gene: NA
J gene: TRBJ2-5
clone size: NA
CDR3 DNA: TGTGCCTCCCTAACACCTAGGCGAATCCAAGAGACCCAGTACTTC
CDR3 protein: CASLTPRRIQETQYF

V gene: TRBV10-2
D gene: NA
J gene: TRBJ2-1
clone size: NA
CDR3 DNA: TGCGCCAGCAGGGAACTAGGGCGTGAGCAGTTCTTC
CDR3 protein: CASRELGREQFF

V gene: TRBV7-6
D gene: NA
J gene: TRBJ2-7
clone size: once
CDR3 DNA: TGTGCCAGCAGCTTAGGTTTGGGAGGCGAGCAGTACTTC
CDR3 protein: CASSLGLGGEQYF

V gene: TRBV6-1
D gene: TRBD1
J gene: TRBJ2-4
clone size: NA
CDR3 DNA: TGTGCCAGCAGTGCCTCGAGAGGGGGCTATGGAGCCAAAAACATTCAGTACTTC
CDR3 protein: CASSASRGGYGAKNIQYF

V gene: TRBV7-9
D gene: NA
J gene: TRBJ2-2
clone size: NA
CDR3 DNA: TGTGCCAGCAGCTTAGAAGGGACACCGAACACCGGGGAGCTGTTTTTT
CDR3 protein: CASSLEGTPNTGELFF

V gene: TRBV4-3
D gene: NA
J gene: TRBJ2-3
clone size: NA
CDR3 DNA: TGCGCCAGCAGCCAAAAGTCGGCCGGGTTACAGGGTTCAGATACGCAGTATTTT
CDR3 protein: CASSQKSAGLQGSDTQYF

V gene: TRBV6-1
D gene: NA
J gene: TRBJ2-1
clone size: NA
CDR3 DNA: TGTGCCAGCAGTGAATTCAGGGACTACAATGAGCAGTTCTTC
CDR3 protein: CASSEFRDYNEQFF

V gene: TRBV30
D gene: TRBD1
J gene: TRBJ1-5
clone size: NA
CDR3 DNA: TGTGCCTGGAGCAGGACAGGGGCTAGCAATCAGCCCCAGCATTTT
CDR3 protein: CAWSRTGASNQPQHF

V gene: TRBV10-1
D gene: TRBD1
J gene: TRBJ1-5
clone size: NA
CDR3 DNA: TGCGCCAGCAGTGATGGACAGGGGCGGCTGAATAGCAATCAGCCCCAGCATTTT
CDR3 protein: CASSDGQGRLNSNQPQHF

V gene: TRBV5-6
D gene: TRBD1
J gene: TRBJ1-1
clone size: NA
CDR3 DNA: TGTGCCAGCAGCCACCTACGGACAGGGGGCACTGAAGCTTTCTTT
CDR3 protein: CASSHLRTGGTEAFF

V gene: TRBV9
D gene: NA
J gene: TRBJ2-3
clone size: NA
CDR3 DNA: TGTGCCAGCAACGCGGGATTTAGCACAGATACGCAGTATTTT
CDR3 protein: CASNAGFSTDTQYF

V gene: TRBV19
D gene: NA
J gene: TRBJ2-1
clone size: once
CDR3 DNA: TGTGCCAGTAGTATAGTATCGGGATACAATGAGCAGTTCTTC
CDR3 protein: CASSIVSGYNEQFF

V gene: TRBV18
D gene: NA
J gene: TRBJ1-4
clone size: NA
CDR3 DNA: TGTGCCAGCTCACCGAACAGTAGAGAAGGACTGTTTTTT
CDR3 protein: CASSPNSREGLFF

V gene: TRBV7-6
D gene: TRBD1
J gene: TRBJ2-7
clone size: few
CDR3 DNA: TGTGCCAGCAGCTTAACAGGGGCCTCCTACGAGCAGTACTTC
CDR3 protein: CASSLTGASYEQYF

V gene: TRBV11-2
D gene: NA
J gene: TRBJ1-1
clone size: NA
CDR3 DNA: TGTGCCAGCAGCTTAGTCAGGGGTACTGAAGCTTTCTTT
CDR3 protein: CASSLVRGTEAFF

V gene: TRBV25-1
D gene: NA
J gene: TRBJ2-6
clone size: NA
CDR3 DNA: TGTGCCAGCAGTGGGACTGGTGTCACCGGGGCCAACGTCCTGACTTTC
CDR3 protein: CASSGTGVTGANVLTF

V gene: TRBV2
D gene: NA
J gene: TRBJ1-2
clone size: NA
CDR3 DNA: TGTGCCAGCAGTGAGGGGGGGGCGCGGTATGGCTACACCTTC
CDR3 protein: CASSEGGARYGYTF

V gene: TRBV5-1
D gene: TRBD1
J gene: TRBJ2-1
clone size: few
CDR3 DNA: TGCGCCAGCAGCTTGGGGGGCCGGGACAGATACAATGAGCAGTTCTTC
CDR3 protein: CASSLGGRDRYNEQFF

V gene: TRBV5-1
D gene: NA
J gene: TRBJ1-6
clone size: NA
CDR3 DNA: TGCGCCAGCACGCGCGTCGGGAATTCACCCCTCCACTTT
CDR3 protein: CASTRVGNSPLHF

V gene: TRBV11-3
D gene: TRBD2
J gene: TRBJ2-3
clone size: once
CDR3 DNA: TGTGCCAGCAGCTTAGATCCGCGACTAGCGGGGGGGACAGATACGCAGTATTTT
CDR3 protein: CASSLDPRLAGGTDTQYF

V gene: TRBV4-1
D gene: TRBD2
J gene: TRBJ2-7
clone size: NA
CDR3 DNA: TGCGCCAGCAGCCAAGTGAGCGGGGGGTTATTCTCCTACGAGCAGTACTTC
CDR3 protein: CASSQVSGGLFSYEQYF